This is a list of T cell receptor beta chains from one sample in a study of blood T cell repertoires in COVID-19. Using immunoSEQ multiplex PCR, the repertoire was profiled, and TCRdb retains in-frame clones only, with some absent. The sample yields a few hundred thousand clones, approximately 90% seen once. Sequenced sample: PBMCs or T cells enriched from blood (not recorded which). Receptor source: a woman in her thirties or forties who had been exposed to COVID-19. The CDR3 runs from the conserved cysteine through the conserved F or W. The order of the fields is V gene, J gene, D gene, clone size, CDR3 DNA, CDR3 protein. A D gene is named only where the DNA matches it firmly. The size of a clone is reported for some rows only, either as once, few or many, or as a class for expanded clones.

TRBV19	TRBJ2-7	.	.	TGTGCCAGTAGTATCGGCGGTTTAGCGGCTACCTACGAGCAGTACTTC	CASSIGGLAATYEQYF
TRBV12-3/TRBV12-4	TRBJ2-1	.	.	TGTGCCAGCAGTTTATTCGTCAGGAATGAGCAGTTCTTC	CASSLFVRNEQFF
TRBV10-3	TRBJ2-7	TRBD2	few	TGTGCCACCCTAGCGGGGACCTACGAGCAGTACTTC	CATLAGTYEQYF
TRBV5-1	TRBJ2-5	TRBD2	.	TGCGCCAGCAGCTTGGCGGTCGGGGAGGGGGAGACCCAGTACTTC	CASSLAVGEGETQYF
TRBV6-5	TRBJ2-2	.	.	TGTGCCAGCAGTAAGGGGCTGATCAACACCGGGGAGCTGTTTTTT	CASSKGLINTGELFF
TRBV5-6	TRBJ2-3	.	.	TGTGCCAGCAGCCCTAGAATCCTTTTGACGACGCAGTATTTT	CASSPRILLTTQYF
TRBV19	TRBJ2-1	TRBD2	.	TGTGCCAGTAGTACTACTAGCGGGAGTATGAGGGAACGGAATGAGCAGTTCTTC	CASSTTSGSMRERNEQFF
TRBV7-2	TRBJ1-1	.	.	TGTGCCAGCAGCCCGCGGGGAAGGTTGTACACTGAAGCTTTCTTT	CASSPRGRLYTEAFF
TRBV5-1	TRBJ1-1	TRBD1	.	TGCGCCAGCAGCGCCGGGACAGGGGGTTTCGAAGCTTTCTTT	CASSAGTGGFEAFF
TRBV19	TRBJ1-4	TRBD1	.	TGTGCCAGTACCAGGGGGCAGGTTGCAACTAATGAAAAACTGTTTTTT	CASTRGQVATNEKLFF
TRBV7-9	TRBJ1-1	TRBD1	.	TGTGCCAGCAGCTTAGATGGGACAGGCAGCGCTGAAGCTTTCTTT	CASSLDGTGSAEAFF
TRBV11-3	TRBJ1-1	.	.	TGTGCCAGCAGCTTAGATCAAGTCAGGGACACTGAAGCTTTCTTT	CASSLDQVRDTEAFF
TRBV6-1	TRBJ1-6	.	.	TGTGCCAGCAGTGAATCCCTCGGACAGCCGAATTCACCCCTCCACTTT	CASSESLGQPNSPLHF
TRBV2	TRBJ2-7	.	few	TGTGCCAGCAGTGATAGTAGGGGTAACGAGCAGTACTTC	CASSDSRGNEQYF
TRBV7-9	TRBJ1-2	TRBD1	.	TGTGCCAGCAGCCTCGGGACAGGGGATGGCTACACCTTC	CASSLGTGDGYTF
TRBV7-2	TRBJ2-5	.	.	TGTGCCAGCAGCTTAGTCACACATCGAGGGACCCAGTACTTC	CASSLVTHRGTQYF
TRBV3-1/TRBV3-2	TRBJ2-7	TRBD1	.	TGTGCCAGCAGCCAAGCGACAGGGGCGGGCGAGCAGTACTTC	CASSQATGAGEQYF
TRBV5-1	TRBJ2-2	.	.	TGCGCCAGCAGGCGGGAGCCAGGGGACACCGGGGAGCTGTTTTTT	CASRREPGDTGELFF
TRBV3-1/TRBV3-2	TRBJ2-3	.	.	TGTGCCAGCAGCCAGATCCGACTGACGCCTTCGGTGGTGAGCACAGATACGCAGTATTTT	CASSQIRLTPSVVSTDTQYF
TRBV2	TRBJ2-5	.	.	TGTGCCAGCAGTGGGGGAGGCAGCCAAGAGACCCAGTACTTC	CASSGGGSQETQYF
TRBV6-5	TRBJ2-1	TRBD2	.	TGTGCCAGCAGTTACTCGCCTAGCGGGGGGCGGAATGAGCAGTTCTTC	CASSYSPSGGRNEQFF
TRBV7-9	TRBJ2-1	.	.	TGTGCCAGCAGGTGGGTCAGGGACAATGAGCAGTTCTTC	CASRWVRDNEQFF
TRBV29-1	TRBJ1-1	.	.	TGCAGCGCCGCTTACAGGACTGAAGCTTTCTTT	CSAAYRTEAFF
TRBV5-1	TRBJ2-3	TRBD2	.	TGCGCCAGCAGCTTGGAACTAGCGGATACGCAGTATTTT	CASSLELADTQYF
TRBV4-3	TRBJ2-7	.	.	TGCGCCAGCAGCCAAGAGGTGTCTACCTACTACGAGCAGTACTTC	CASSQEVSTYYEQYF
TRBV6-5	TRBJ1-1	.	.	TGTGCCAGCTATCAGGGAAGGGTTGGGACTGAAGCTTTCTTT	CASYQGRVGTEAFF
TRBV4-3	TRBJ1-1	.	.	TGCGCCAGCAGCCAAGATCCGAGGGTTGAAGCTTTCTTT	CASSQDPRVEAFF
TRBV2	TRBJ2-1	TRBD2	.	TGTGCCAGCAGTGAAGGTTGGCTAGCGGGCTACAATGAGCAGTTCTTC	CASSEGWLAGYNEQFF
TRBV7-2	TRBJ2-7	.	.	TGTGCCAGCAGCTTAGGTCACTCCTCCTACGAGCAGTACTTC	CASSLGHSSYEQYF
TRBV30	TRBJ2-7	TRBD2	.	TGTGCCTGGAGTGTATCGAGAACTAGCGGGGGCGTCCACGAGCAGTACTTC	CAWSVSRTSGGVHEQYF
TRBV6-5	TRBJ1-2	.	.	TGTGCCAGCAGTTACTCGTCCGTAAACTATGGCTACACCTTC	CASSYSSVNYGYTF
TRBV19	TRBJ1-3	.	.	TGTGTTTCGGCCCCCGAGGTTGGAAACACCATATATTTT	CVSAPEVGNTIYF
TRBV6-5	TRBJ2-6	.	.	TGTGCCAGCACATCATTTGGGGCCAACGTCCTGACTTTC	CASTSFGANVLTF
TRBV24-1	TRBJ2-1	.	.	TGTGCCACCAGTGATAGCGGAGTCAATCAGGACAATGAGCAGTTCTTC	CATSDSGVNQDNEQFF
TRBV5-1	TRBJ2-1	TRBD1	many	TGCGCCAGCAGAGCCGGGACAGGGGGCTACAATGAGCAGTTCTTC	CASRAGTGGYNEQFF
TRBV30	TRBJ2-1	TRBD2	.	TGTGCCTGGAGTGTAAGCGGGAGTTCGAATGAGCAGTTCTTC	CAWSVSGSSNEQFF
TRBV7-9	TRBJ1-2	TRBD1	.	TGTGCCAGCAGTTCCGGCCTTCTCGGCCGAGGGGGCATTAACTATGGCTACACCTTC	CASSSGLLGRGGINYGYTF
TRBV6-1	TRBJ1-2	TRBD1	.	TGTGCCAGCAGTGAAGCGGCAGGGGGATTTGGCTACACCTTC	CASSEAAGGFGYTF
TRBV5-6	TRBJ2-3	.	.	TGTGCCAGCAGCTTGGAGTACTCCAGCGCAGATACGCAGTATTTT	CASSLEYSSADTQYF
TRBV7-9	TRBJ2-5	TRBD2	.	TGTGCCAGCAGCTTAGAAGGTGTTAGCGGGGAGACCCAGTACTTC	CASSLEGVSGETQYF
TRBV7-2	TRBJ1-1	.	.	TGTGCCAGCAGCTTAGCCCCGGGAGTAACTGAAGCTTTCTTT	CASSLAPGVTEAFF
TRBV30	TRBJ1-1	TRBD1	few	TGTGCCTGGGACAGGGGGAACACTGAAGCTTTCTTT	CAWDRGNTEAFF
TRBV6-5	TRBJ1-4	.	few	TGTGCCAGCAGGGAGACAGGCGAAGAAAAACTGTTTTTT	CASRETGEEKLFF
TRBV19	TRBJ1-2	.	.	TGTGCCAGTAGTATGGTACAGAACTATGGCTACACCTTC	CASSMVQNYGYTF
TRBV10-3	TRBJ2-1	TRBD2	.	TGTGCCATCAGTGCTCTAGCGGCCAATGAGCAGTTCTTC	CAISALAANEQFF